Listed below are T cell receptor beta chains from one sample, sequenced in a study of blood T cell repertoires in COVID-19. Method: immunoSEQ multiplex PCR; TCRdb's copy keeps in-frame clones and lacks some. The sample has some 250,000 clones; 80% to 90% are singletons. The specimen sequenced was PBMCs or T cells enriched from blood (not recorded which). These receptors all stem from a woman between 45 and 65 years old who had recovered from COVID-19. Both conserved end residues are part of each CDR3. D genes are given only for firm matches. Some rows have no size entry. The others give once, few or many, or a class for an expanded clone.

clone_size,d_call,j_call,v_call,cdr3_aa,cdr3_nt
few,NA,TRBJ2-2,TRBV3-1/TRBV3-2,CASSQRLRGTGELFF,TGTGCCAGCAGCCAAAGGTTGCGGGGCACCGGGGAGCTGTTTTTT
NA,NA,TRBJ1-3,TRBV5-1,CASSLGGENTIYF,TGCGCCAGCAGCTTGGGTGGAGAAAACACCATATATTTT
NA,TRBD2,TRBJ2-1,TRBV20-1,CSASLFGRDYNEQFF,TGCAGTGCTAGTCTTTTCGGGAGGGATTACAATGAGCAGTTCTTC
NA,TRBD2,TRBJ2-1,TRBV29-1,CSADPTSGSSNEQFF,TGCAGCGCCGACCCGACTAGCGGGAGTAGCAATGAGCAGTTCTTC
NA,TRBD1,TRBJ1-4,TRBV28,CASSTTKTGLNEKLFF,TGTGCCAGCAGTACAACCAAGACAGGGCTCAATGAAAAACTGTTTTTT
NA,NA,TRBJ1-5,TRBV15,CATSRDQKILNQPQHF,TGTGCCACCAGCAGAGATCAGAAAATTCTTAATCAGCCCCAGCATTTT
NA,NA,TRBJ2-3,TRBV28,CASSHGIDYTDTQYF,TGTGCCAGCAGTCACGGGATCGATTACACAGATACGCAGTATTTT
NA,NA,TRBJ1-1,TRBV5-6,CASSSGDRSMNTEAFF,TGTGCCAGCAGCTCCGGAGACAGGAGCATGAACACTGAAGCTTTCTTT
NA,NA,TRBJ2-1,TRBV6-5,CASSLQGEGEQFF,TGTGCCAGCAGTCTACAGGGAGAGGGTGAGCAGTTCTTC
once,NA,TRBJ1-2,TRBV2,CASSRGVGGYTF,TGTGCCAGCAGTCGGGGGGTAGGAGGCTACACCTTC
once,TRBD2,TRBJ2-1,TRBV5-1,CASSLLASGRNYDNEQFF,TGCGCCAGCAGCTTGTTGGCTAGCGGGAGGAACTATGACAATGAGCAGTTCTTC
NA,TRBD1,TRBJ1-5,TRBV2,CASSEQPGTGEQPQHF,TGTGCCAGCAGTGAACAACCGGGGACAGGGGAACAGCCCCAGCATTTT
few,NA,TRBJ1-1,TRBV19,CASSIGFGDTEAFF,TGTGCCAGTAGTATCGGGTTCGGGGACACTGAAGCTTTCTTT
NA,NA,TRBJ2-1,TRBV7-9,CASSSALGAEQFF,TGTGCCAGCAGCTCGGCTCTAGGGGCTGAGCAGTTCTTC
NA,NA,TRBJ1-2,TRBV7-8,CASSLAGGPSNYGYTF,TGTGCCAGCAGCTTAGCAGGAGGGCCCTCTAACTATGGCTACACCTTC
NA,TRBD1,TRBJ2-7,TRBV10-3,CAISEPGTANYEQYF,TGTGCCATCAGTGAGCCCGGGACAGCGAACTACGAGCAGTACTTC